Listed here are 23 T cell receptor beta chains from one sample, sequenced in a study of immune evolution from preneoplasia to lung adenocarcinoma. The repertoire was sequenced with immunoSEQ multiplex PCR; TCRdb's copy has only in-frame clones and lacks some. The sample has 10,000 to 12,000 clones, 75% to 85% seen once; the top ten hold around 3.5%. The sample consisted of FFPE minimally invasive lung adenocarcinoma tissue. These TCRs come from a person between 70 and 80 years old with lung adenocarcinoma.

CDR3 DNA: TGTGCCAGCAGTTGGGAGACTAGCTCAACGTACTTC. Its protein product is CASSWETSSTYF. This rearrangement joins TRBV6-6 to TRBJ2-7, with TRBD2 matching 7 bases. Germline loops: CDR1 MNHNY, CDR2 SVGAGI (reference sequence). Unmatched junction bases numbered 9, after V lost 4 bases and J lost 12 bases. CDR3 length: 12 amino acids.

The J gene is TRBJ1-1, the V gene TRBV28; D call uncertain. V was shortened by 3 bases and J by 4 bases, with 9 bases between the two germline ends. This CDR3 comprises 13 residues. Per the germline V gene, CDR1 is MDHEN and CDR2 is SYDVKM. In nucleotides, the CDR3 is TGTGCCAGCAGTTTCTTGAGGAGCACTGAAGCTTTCTTT. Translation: CASSFLRSTEAFF.

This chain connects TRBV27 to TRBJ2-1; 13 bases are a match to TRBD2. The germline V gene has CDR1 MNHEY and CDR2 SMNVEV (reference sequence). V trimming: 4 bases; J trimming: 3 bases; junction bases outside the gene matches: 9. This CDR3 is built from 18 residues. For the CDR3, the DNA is TGTGCCAGCAGTTCCTCGGGACTAGCGGGATGGATCTACAATGAGCAGTTCTTC. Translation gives CASSSSGLAGWIYNEQFF.

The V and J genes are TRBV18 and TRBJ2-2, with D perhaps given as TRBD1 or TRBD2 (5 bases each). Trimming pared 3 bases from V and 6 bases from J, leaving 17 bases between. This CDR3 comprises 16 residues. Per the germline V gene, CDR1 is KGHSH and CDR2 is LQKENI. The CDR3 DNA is TGTGCCAGCTCACCGAGAGAGGGGCCGGCGGCCGGGGAGCTGTTTTTT. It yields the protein CASSPREGPAAGELFF.

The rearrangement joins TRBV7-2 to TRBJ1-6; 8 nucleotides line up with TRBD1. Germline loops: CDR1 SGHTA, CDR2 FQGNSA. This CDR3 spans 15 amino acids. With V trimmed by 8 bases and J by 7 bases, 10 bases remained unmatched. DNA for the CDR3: TGTGCCAGCGGGCTGGACAGGGCGGAGAATTCACCCCTCCACTTT. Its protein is CASGLDRAENSPLHF.

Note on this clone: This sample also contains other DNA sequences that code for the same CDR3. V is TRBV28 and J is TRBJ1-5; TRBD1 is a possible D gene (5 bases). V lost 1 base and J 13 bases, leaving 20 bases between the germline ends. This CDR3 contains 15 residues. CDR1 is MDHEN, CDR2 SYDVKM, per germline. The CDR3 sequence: CASSLSPLGVGPQHF. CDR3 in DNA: TGTGCCAGCAGTTTATCCCCATTAGGGGTTGGGCCTCAGCATTTT.

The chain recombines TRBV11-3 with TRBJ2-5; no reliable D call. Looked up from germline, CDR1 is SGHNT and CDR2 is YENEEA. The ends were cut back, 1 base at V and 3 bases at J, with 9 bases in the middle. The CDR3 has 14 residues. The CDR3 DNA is TGTGCCAGCAGCTTAGTTTGGTCCAAAGAGACCCAGTACTTC. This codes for CASSLVWSKETQYF.

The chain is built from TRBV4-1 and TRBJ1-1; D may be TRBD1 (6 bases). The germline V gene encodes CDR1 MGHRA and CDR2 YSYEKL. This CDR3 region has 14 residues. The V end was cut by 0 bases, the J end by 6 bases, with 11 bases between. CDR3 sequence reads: CASSQERGRAEAFF. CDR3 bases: TGCGCCAGCAGCCAAGAGCGGGGGCGCGCTGAAGCTTTCTTT.

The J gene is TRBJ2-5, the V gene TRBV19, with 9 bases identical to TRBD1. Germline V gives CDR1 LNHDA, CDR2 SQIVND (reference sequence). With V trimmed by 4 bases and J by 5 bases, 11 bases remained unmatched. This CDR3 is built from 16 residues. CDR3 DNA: TGTGCCAGTAGTACAGGACAGGGGACGTCCGGGGAGACCCAGTACTTC. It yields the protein CASSTGQGTSGETQYF.

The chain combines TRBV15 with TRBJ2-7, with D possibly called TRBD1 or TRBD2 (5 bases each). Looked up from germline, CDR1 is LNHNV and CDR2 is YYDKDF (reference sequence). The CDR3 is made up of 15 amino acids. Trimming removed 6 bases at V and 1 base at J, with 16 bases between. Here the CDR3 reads CATRSGRGDSYEQYF. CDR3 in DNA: TGTGCCACCAGAAGCGGTAGGGGCGATTCCTACGAGCAGTACTTC.

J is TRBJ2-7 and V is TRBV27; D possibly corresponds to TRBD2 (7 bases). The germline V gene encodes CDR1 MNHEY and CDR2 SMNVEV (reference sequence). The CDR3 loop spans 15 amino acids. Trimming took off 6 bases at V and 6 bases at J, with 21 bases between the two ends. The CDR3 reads CASRVGGGGLFEQYF. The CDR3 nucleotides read TGTGCCAGCAGAGTGGGAGGGGGGGGCCTCTTCGAGCAGTACTTC.

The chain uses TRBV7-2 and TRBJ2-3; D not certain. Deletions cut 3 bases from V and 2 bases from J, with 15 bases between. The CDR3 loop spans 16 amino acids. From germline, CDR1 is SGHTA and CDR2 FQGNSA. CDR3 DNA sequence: TGTGCCAGCAGCTTGGGGTCTTTCGCCTTCACAGATACGCAGTATTTT. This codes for CASSLGSFAFTDTQYF. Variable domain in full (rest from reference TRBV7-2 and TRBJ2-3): GAGVSQSPSNKVTEKGKDVELRCDPISGHTALYWYRQSLGQGLEFLIYFQGNSAPDKSGLPSDRFSAERTGGSVSTLTIQRTQQEDSAVYLCASSLGSFAFTDTQYFGPGTRLTVL.

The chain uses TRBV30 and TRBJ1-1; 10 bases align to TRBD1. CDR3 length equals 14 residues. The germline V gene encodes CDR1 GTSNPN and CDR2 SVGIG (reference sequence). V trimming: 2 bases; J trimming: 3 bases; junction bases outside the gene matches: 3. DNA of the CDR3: TGTGCCTGGAGTTCAGGGACAGGGGACACTGAAGCTTTCTTT. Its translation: CAWSSGTGDTEAFF.

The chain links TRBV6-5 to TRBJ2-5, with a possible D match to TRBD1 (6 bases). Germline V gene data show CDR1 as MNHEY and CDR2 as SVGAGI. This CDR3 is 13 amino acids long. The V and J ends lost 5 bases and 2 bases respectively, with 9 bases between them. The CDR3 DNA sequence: TGTGCCAGCAGTCGGACAGTTCAAGAGACCCAGTACTTC. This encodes CASSRTVQETQYF.

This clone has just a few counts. The CDR3 region is CASSTPNPGLANEQYF. The CDR3, as DNA: TGTGCCAGCAGCACCCCCAACCCGGGACTAGCCAACGAGCAGTACTTC. The chain couples TRBV5-4 to TRBJ2-7; 9 positions agree with TRBD2. The CDR3 loop spans 16 amino acids. V was pared by 4 bases and J by 5 bases, with 13 bases of the junction left unmatched. CDR1 and CDR2 from the germline V gene are SGHNT and YYREEE (reference sequence).

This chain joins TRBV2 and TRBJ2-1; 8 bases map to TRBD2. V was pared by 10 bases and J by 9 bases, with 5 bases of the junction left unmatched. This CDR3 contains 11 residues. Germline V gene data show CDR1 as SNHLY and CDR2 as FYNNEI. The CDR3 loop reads CATKAGAEQFF. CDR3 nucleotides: TGTGCCACGAAAGCGGGGGCTGAGCAGTTCTTC.

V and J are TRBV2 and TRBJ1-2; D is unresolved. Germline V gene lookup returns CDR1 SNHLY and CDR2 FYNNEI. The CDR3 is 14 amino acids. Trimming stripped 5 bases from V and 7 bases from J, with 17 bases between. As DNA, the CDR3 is TGTGCCAGCAGTCCCGGACTCGCAGTTGGTGGCTACACCTTC. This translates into CASSPGLAVGGYTF.

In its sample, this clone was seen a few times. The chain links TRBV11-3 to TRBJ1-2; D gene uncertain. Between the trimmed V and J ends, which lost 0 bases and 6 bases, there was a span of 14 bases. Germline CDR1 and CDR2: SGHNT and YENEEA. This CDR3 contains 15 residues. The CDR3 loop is CASSLESRGSHGYTF. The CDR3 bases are TGTGCCAGCAGCTTAGAGTCCCGGGGTTCTCATGGCTACACCTTC.

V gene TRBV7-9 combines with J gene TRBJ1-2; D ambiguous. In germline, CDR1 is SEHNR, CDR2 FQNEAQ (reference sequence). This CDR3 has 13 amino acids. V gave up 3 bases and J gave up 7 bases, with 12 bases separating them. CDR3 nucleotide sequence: TGTGCCAGCAGCTTTCCTGGGAACGTTGGCTACACCTTC. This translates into CASSFPGNVGYTF.

The CDR3 loop is CASTPQGPPYEQYF. CDR3 coding DNA: TGTGCCAGCACCCCACAGGGGCCACCCTACGAGCAGTACTTC. This rearrangement joins TRBV6-1 to TRBJ2-7, with 7 bases lining up with TRBD1. The trim removed 7 bases at V and 2 bases at J, leaving 8 bases unmatched. The length of the CDR3 is 14 residues. Germline loops: CDR1 MNHNS, CDR2 SASEGT.

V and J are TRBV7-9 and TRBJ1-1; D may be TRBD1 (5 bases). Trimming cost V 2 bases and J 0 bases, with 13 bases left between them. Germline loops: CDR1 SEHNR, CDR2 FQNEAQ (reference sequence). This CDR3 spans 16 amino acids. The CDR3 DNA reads TGTGCCAGCAGCTTATGGCGCGGGGCCCTGAACACTGAAGCTTTCTTT. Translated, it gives CASSLWRGALNTEAFF.

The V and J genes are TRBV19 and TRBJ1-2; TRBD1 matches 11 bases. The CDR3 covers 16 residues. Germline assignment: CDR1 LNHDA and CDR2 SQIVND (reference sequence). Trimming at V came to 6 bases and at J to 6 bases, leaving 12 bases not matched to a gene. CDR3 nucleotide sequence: TGTGCCAGTAGGAAATCGGGACAGGGGGAAGAGCATGGCTACACCTTC. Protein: CASRKSGQGEEHGYTF.

Here the CDR3 reads CASYRETGYNEQFF. The CDR3 nucleotides read TGTGCCAGCTACAGAGAAACGGGGTACAATGAGCAGTTCTTC. The rearrangement uses TRBV18 and TRBJ2-1; D perhaps matches TRBD2 (5 bases). With 7 bases removed from V and 4 bases from J, the gap between germline ends came to 14 bases. The CDR3 runs 14 residues. Germline V gene data show CDR1 as KGHSH and CDR2 as LQKENI.